Listed here is a single TCR beta chain. Antigen: not known. This sample was included in a study of Ad26.COV2.S vaccination and SARS-CoV-2 variants. Study in general: Vaccine-arm donor from the placebo-controlled COV1001 Ad26.COV2.S trial. General study results and limits: Compared with placebo recipients, vaccine recipients had higher spike-specific TCR breadth.

The data were produced by immunoSEQ multiplex PCR, yet TCRdb's version contains in-frame clones alone and is incomplete. There are fewer than 500,000 clones in the sample; about 90% occur only once, and roughly 4% lies in the top ten. With 8 bases removed from V and 2 bases from J, the gap between germline ends came to 21 bases. Looked up from germline, CDR1 is MDHEN and CDR2 is SYDVKM. The CDR3 length is 16 residues. As to treatment: 15 to 20 received Ad26.COV2.S at low or high dose, single or two shots; five or six received placebo; per-sample allocation not given. Collection of the samples took place on day 63 after the first injection of vaccine or placebo. Cohort 1b enrolled adults aged 18-55 years in Boston.

The V and J genes are TRBV28 and TRBJ2-5; TRBD2 might be the D (6 bases). Here the sequenced sample was peripheral blood, taken in a trial of Ad26.COV2.S vaccine versus placebo. The TCR was taken from a person between 18 and 65 years old who received the Ad26.COV2.S COVID-19 vaccine or a placebo. In DNA, the CDR3 is TGTGCCAGCTCCAGGTGGCGGGGAGAAGGGCAAGAGACCCAGTACTTC. It is translated as CASSRWRGEGQETQYF. Drawing the rest from reference TRBV28 and TRBJ2-5, the complete variable domain is DVKVTQSSRYLVKRTGEKVFLECVQDMDHENMFWYRQDPGLGLRLIYFSYDVKMKEKGDIPEGYSVSREKKERFSLILESASTNQTSMYLCASSRWRGEGQETQYFGPGTRLLVL.